A selection of T cell receptor beta chains follows, all from one sample in a study of prognosis after radiotherapy for stage I lung cancer. Each CDR3 protein is one row after TCRdb ran MiXCR on the multiplex PCR reads. The repertoire has about 15,000 distinct CDR3 sequences, about a sixth of them found once; the top ten carry around two fifths. Material: PBMCs, obtained before or after stereotactic body radiation therapy (not recorded which). These receptor sequences come from a donor aged 50 or older with non-small cell lung cancer. Each CDR3 is given with its conserved first and last residue. The D gene is left open where the match is weak. Expanded clones are given a class, and other clones once, few, many or no size at all.

cdr3_aa cdr3_nt clone_size v_call d_call j_call
CASSPRTSGVGDTQYF TGTGCCAGCAGCCCCCGGACTAGCGGGGTGGGAGATACGCAGTATTTT many TRBV5-4 TRBD2 TRBJ2-3
CASSSGPSRETQYF TGTGCCAGCAGTTCGGGACCCTCAAGGGAGACCCAGTACTTC many TRBV6-2/TRBV6-3 - TRBJ2-5
CASSEFPSSGEKLFF TGTGCCAGCAGTGAATTTCCCTCCTCGGGTGAAAAACTGTTTTTT medium-sized TRBV6-1 - TRBJ1-4
CASSTGTHRSAGGAQTYNEQFF TGTGCCAGCAGTACTGGGACACATCGATCAGCCGGAGGAGCGCAGACCTACAATGAGCAGTTCTTC - TRBV27 - TRBJ2-1
CASSIGVGQPQHF TGTGCCAGTAGTATAGGAGTGGGCCAGCCCCAGCATTTT many TRBV19 - TRBJ1-5
CASSPDGNYGYTF TGTGCCAGCAGCCCAGACGGAAACTATGGCTACACCTTC many TRBV7-3 - TRBJ1-2
CASSQGLYGYTF TGTGCCAGCAGCCAGGGGCTCTATGGCTACACCTTC many TRBV6-1 - TRBJ1-2
CASSSFGTGGSGANVLTF TGTGCCAGCAGTTCATTCGGGACAGGGGGCTCTGGGGCCAACGTCCTGACTTTC many TRBV27 TRBD1 TRBJ2-6
CASSFLGTSGERLSSTDTQYF TGTGCCAGCAGCTTCCTCGGGACTAGCGGGGAACGCCTTTCTAGCACAGATACGCAGTATTTT few TRBV7-6 TRBD2 TRBJ2-3
CASNWTDTYEQYF TGTGCCAGCAATTGGACGGATACCTACGAGCAGTACTTC many TRBV25-1 - TRBJ2-7
CATSRDKRGWRLNEQFF TGTGCCACCAGCAGAGATAAAAGGGGATGGAGGTTGAATGAGCAGTTCTTC few TRBV15 - TRBJ2-1
CASSGPGRTVDKNIQYF TGTGCCAGTAGTGGCCCGGGGAGGACTGTAGACAAAAACATTCAGTACTTC - TRBV19 - TRBJ2-4
CSVETGLANYGYTF TGCAGCGTTGAGACAGGTCTAGCTAACTATGGCTACACCTTC many TRBV29-1 - TRBJ1-2
CASRPGTSGTDTQYF TGTGCCAGTAGACCCGGGACTAGCGGCACAGATACGCAGTATTTT many TRBV19 TRBD2 TRBJ2-3
CASSPRTVLTDTRYF TGTGCCAGCTCACCGCGGACAGTCCTCACAGATACGCGGTATTTT many TRBV18 - TRBJ2-3
CASSYSNGALAGDTGELFF TGTGCCAGCAGTTACTCGAACGGTGCTCTAGCGGGGGACACCGGGGAGCTGTTTTTT many TRBV6-2/TRBV6-3 TRBD2 TRBJ2-2
CASSAQTSGGLSDTQYF TGTGCCAGCAGCGCCCAGACTAGCGGGGGATTATCAGATACGCAGTATTTT many TRBV9 TRBD2 TRBJ2-3
CASSLDRVGNPYEQYF TGTGCCAGCAGCTTAGATCGGGTTGGTAACCCCTACGAGCAGTACTTC many TRBV11-3 - TRBJ2-7
CASSPHRGFQYF TGTGCCAGCAGCCCGCACCGAGGTTTTCAGTACTTC - TRBV7-2 - TRBJ2-4
CASSLDGTGETQYF TGTGCCAGCAGCTTGGACGGGACAGGAGAGACCCAGTACTTC many TRBV5-4 TRBD1 TRBJ2-5
CASSLDFTGGLPLHF TGTGCCAGCAGCTTAGACTTTACAGGGGGTTTACCCCTCCACTTT medium-sized TRBV11-2 TRBD1 TRBJ1-6
CASSPLRDIDSEAFF TGTGCCAGCTCACCATTACGGGACATCGACTCTGAAGCTTTCTTT many TRBV18 - TRBJ1-1